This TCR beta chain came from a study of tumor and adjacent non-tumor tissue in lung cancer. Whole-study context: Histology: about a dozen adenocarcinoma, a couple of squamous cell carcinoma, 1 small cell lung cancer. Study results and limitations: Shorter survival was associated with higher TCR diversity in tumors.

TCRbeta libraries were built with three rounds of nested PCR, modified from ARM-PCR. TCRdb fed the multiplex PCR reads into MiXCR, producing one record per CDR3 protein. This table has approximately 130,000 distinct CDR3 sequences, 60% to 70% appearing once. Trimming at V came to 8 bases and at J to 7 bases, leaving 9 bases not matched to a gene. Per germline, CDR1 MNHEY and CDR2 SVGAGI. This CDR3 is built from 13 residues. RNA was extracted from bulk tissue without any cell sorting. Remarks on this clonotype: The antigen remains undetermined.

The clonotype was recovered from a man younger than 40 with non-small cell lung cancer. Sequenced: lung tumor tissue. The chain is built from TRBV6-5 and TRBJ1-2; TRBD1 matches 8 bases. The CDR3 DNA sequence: TGTGCCAGCGGACCTTCCGGGACAGGTGGCTACACCTTC. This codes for CASGPSGTGGYTF.